This is a list of T cell receptor beta chains from one sample in a study of blood T cell repertoires in COVID-19. The table came from immunoSEQ multiplex PCR; TCRdb's copy has only in-frame clones and leaves some out. The sample carries about 190,000 clones, roughly 80% recorded once. Material for sequencing was peripheral blood. These receptors originate from a man aged 50-60 years who had recovered from COVID-19. Each CDR3 is given with its conserved first and last residue. The D gene is left open where the match is weak. Size is omitted from some rows. Given values are once, few, many or a class for expanded clones.

clone_size,v_call,d_call,j_call,cdr3_nt,cdr3_aa
-,TRBV7-2,TRBD2,TRBJ2-1,TGTGCCAGCAGCTTAGAAGTTCGGCTAGCGGGAGGAGACAATGAGCAGTTCTTC,CASSLEVRLAGGDNEQFF
once,TRBV12-3/TRBV12-4,-,TRBJ2-5,TGTGCCAGCAGTTCGGAGGAAGAGACCCAGTACTTC,CASSSEEETQYF
-,TRBV30,TRBD1,TRBJ2-6,TGTGCCTGGAGGAAGACAGGGGCAGGGGCCAACGTCCTGACTTTC,CAWRKTGAGANVLTF
-,TRBV7-9,-,TRBJ2-7,TGTGCCAGCAGCTTAGATAGTAGCTACGCAGCGCAGTACTTC,CASSLDSSYAAQYF
-,TRBV4-2,TRBD1,TRBJ1-2,TGTGCCAGCAGCCAAAAAGATGGGGGCAGGGGGAACTATGGCTACACCTTC,CASSQKDGGRGNYGYTF
-,TRBV18,TRBD1,TRBJ2-1,TGTGCCAGCTCAACAGGGGGCTGGTATGTGAATGAGCAGTTCTTC,CASSTGGWYVNEQFF
-,TRBV27,-,TRBJ2-7,TGTGCCAGCAGCCCCGCGGGGCCTAGCTCCTACGAGCAGTACTTC,CASSPAGPSSYEQYF
-,TRBV14,-,TRBJ1-2,TGTGCCAGCAGCCAAAAAGGGCCCGGACTAAGCGGCTACACCTTC,CASSQKGPGLSGYTF
-,TRBV27,TRBD1,TRBJ2-3,TGTGCCACCGACAGGGTCGACACAGATACGCAGTATTTT,CATDRVDTDTQYF
-,TRBV9,-,TRBJ2-1,TGTGCCAGCAGCGTAGCTAGAAGGCACAATGAGCAGTTCTTC,CASSVARRHNEQFF
-,TRBV9,-,TRBJ2-1,TGTGCCAGCAGCCCAAATAGCGGATCCTACAATGAGCAGTTCTTC,CASSPNSGSYNEQFF
few,TRBV20-1,TRBD2,TRBJ2-1,TGCAGTGCTAGTCGTGTGGGACTAGCGGGTTTCTCCTACAATGAGCAGTTCTTC,CSASRVGLAGFSYNEQFF
once,TRBV30,-,TRBJ1-2,TGTGCCTGGAGTCCCAATAACTATGGCTACACCTTC,CAWSPNNYGYTF